The clone carrying this TCR beta chain has more than one count but fewer than ten. Its antigen is currently unknown. One base away lies a much larger clone, so this may be a sequencing read error. The sorted Tregs were CD4+CD25+CD127-/low cells. Study results and limitations: Tumor Tregs overlapped most with tumor, then blood, naive CD4+ cells. Tumor memory CD4+ T cell TCR gene usage clustered with blood and lymph node memory CD4+ cells and lymph node naive CD4+ cells.

Germline lookup yields CDR1 SNHLY and CDR2 FYNNEI. J lost 4 bases, V lost 8 bases, and 4 bases had no gene match. The CDR3 has 12 residues. TCRdb reanalysed the 5' RACE reads using MiXCR and keeps one entry per CDR3 protein. The sample consists of over 9,500 distinct CDR3 sequences, 25% to 30% of them appearing once. Input material: Tregs sorted from a lymph node. V gene TRBV2 combines with J gene TRBJ2-7; the match to TRBD1 covers 8 bases. This TCR came from a female donor with breast cancer. This CDR3 reads CASGGQGYEQYF. CDR3 in DNA: TGTGCCAGCGGAGGACAGGGTTACGAGCAGTACTTC.